This T cell receptor beta chain came from a study of human CD8 memory T cell subsets (dated by TCRdb to the early 2020s). As for the study more broadly: To assess clonal relationships, the TCRbeta repertoires of stem-like (TSTEM), progenitor exhausted-like (TPEX) and effector memory CD8+ T cell subsets were compared. TCRbeta repertoires were obtained from about six donors, each contributing TSTEM, TPEX and effector memory subsets.

The CDR3 numbers 14 residues from cysteine through phenylalanine. The coding DNA is unavailable. As encoded in the germline V gene (reference sequence), CDR1 is SEHNR while CDR2 is FQNEAQ. A Human TCR Profiling Kit was used to prepare UMI-labeled 5' RACE TCRbeta libraries. Every TCRbeta library was prepared in parallel, with the same number of PCR cycles used for all of the libraries. Turning to the authors' computational methods: Each TCRbeta library contained between roughly 3,000 and 18,000 functional CDR3beta clonotypes. UMI extraction and consensus assembly used MIGEC 1.2.9, requiring at least three reads per UMI. MiXCR 3.0.3 was used to extract in-frame CDR3beta repertoires. Each sample was downsampled to 42,000 randomly selected UMIs before diversity metrics were computed in VDJtools 1.2.1. Repertoire overlap metrics D, R and F2 were calculated in VDJtools for the top 3,000 clones of each sample pair. With the reads reprocessed by TCRdb, a single entry stands for each CDR3 protein sequence and no DNA is reported. TCRdb, not the original authors, processed these V and J calls. The table of this sample itemizes over 10,000 distinct CDR3 sequences. 13% to 15% of the sample is in the top ten clones.

A word on this clonotype: It has no known antigen specificity.

The study at large found these results: TSTEM and TPEX subsets showed similarly high normalized Shannon-Wiener diversity, whereas effector memory subsets were comparatively less diverse. Both stem-like subsets shared clonotypes with effector memory cells, but TSTEM and TPEX repertoires overlapped minimally, suggesting distinct antigen spectra. Only TCRbeta chains were sequenced, and repertoire comparisons rested on five or six donors tested with paired t-tests and Bonferroni correction. Chao1 estimates suggested greater repertoire diversity in TSTEM than in TPEX subsets, potentially reflecting a broader range of specificities.

Density gradient separation was used to isolate peripheral blood mononuclear cells from healthy donor buffy coats. In the study, total CD8+ T cells were enriched by negative magnetic separation with EasySep or MojoSort CD8+ T cell isolation kits. For each subset, total RNA was extracted using an RNeasy Mini Kit from duplicate vials of more than 120,000 sorted CD8+ T cells. PBMCs were used either fresh or after being cryopreserved in fetal bovine serum containing about 9.8% DMSO. CD8+ T cell subsets were sorted to purity by fluorescence-activated cell sorting on a FACSAria III. The sample consisted of CD8+ T cells from PBMCs. Rearrangement joined TRBV7-9 to TRBJ2-7. The receptor comes from a human donor in good health. The CDR3 reads CASSDLDTNYEQYF. Joined to the reference TRBV7-9 and TRBJ2-7 proteins, this CDR3 gives the full variable domain: DTGVSQNPRHKITKRGQNVTFRCDPISEHNRLYWYRQTLGQGPEFLTYFQNEAQLEKSRLLSDRFSAERPKGSFSTLEIQRTEQGDSAMYLCASSDLDTNYEQYFGPGTRLTVT.